This T cell receptor (beta chain) was recovered during a study of T cell responses to AZD1222 COVID-19 vaccine. Some clones are missing from TCRdb's copy, which holds only in-frame ones; the method was immunoSEQ multiplex PCR. The data contain approximately 100,000 clones, 90% to 95% of them singletons. From germline, CDR1 is MNHNY and CDR2 SVGAGI (reference sequence). Trimming removed 7 bases from V and 1 base from J, with 13 bases in between. The CDR3 totals 14 residues. Material: peripheral blood, obtained on day 0 of AZD1222 vaccination. The sequence was obtained from an adult in good health. The genes are TRBV6-6 and TRBJ1-1; D is perhaps TRBD1 (6 bases). The CDR3 DNA reads as TGTGCCAGCATGACGGACAGACGGAACACTGAAGCTTTCTTT. It codes for CASMTDRRNTEAFF.